This T cell receptor beta chain was sequenced for a study of Graves' ophthalmopathy and Graves' hyperthyroidism. The wider study: Peripheral blood sampling preceded any treatment and occurred at initial diagnosis.

RNA transcripts were the template, and TCR beta CDR3 regions were amplified from them. Second-round multiplex PCR came after a first-round RT-PCR that employed HTBI primers. TCRdb itself ran the multiplex PCR reads through MiXCR, one entry per CDR3 protein. The table records 600,000 to 950,000 distinct CDR3 sequences, approximately 40% of them present only once. This clonotype appeared many times. V lost 0 bases, J lost 2 bases, and 7 bases lay in between. Germline CDR1 MNHNY, CDR2 SVGAGI (reference sequence). The CDR3 extends over 14 amino acids. The chain combines TRBV6-6 with TRBJ1-2; tentatively, D is TRBD1 (5 bases). The material sequenced was peripheral blood. The TCR sequence derives from an adult man with Graves' ophthalmopathy. The DNA of the CDR3 is TGTGCCAGCAGTTACTCCGGGGGGAACTATGGCTACACCTTC. Its protein is CASSYSGGNYGYTF.